The 9 T cell receptor beta chains below all came from one sample that was sequenced in a study of OX40 agonist ivuxolimab in advanced cancers. TCRdb keeps only in-frame clones here, not all; method: immunoSEQ multiplex PCR. The table has more than 40,000 clones, approximately 88% seen once. This sample comprised CD4+ or CD8+ T cells sorted from blood, obtained in a trial of the OX40 agonist ivuxolimab. The receptor source for this set is an adult with an advanced solid tumor such as melanoma, head and neck, liver or kidney cancer.

This clone was detected ten times or more. The V call is TRBV10-3, the J call TRBJ2-7; perhaps TRBD1 as D (6 bases). The V end was cut by 8 bases, the J end by 5 bases, with 13 bases between. This CDR3 has 12 amino acids. Looked up from germline, CDR1 is ENHRY and CDR2 is SYGVKD. The CDR3 DNA reads as TGTGCCATCCGACAGGCAACCGACGAGCAGTACTTC. Residues: CAIRQATDEQYF.

This chain joins TRBV5-1 and TRBJ2-1, with 11 nucleotides matching TRBD2. The germline V gene has CDR1 SGHRS and CDR2 YFSETQ. V trimming: 5 bases; J trimming: 2 bases; junction bases outside the gene matches: 12. There are 18 residues in the CDR3. The CDR3 protein is CASRLGTSGRPTYNEQFF. The CDR3 DNA is TGCGCCAGCAGGCTCGGGACTAGCGGCAGACCCACCTACAATGAGCAGTTCTTC. The whole variable domain, remainder taken from reference TRBV5-1 and TRBJ2-1, is KAGVTQTPRYLIKTRGQQVTLSCSPISGHRSVSWYQQTPGQGLQFLFEYFSETQRNKGNFPGRFSGRQFSNSRSEMNVSTLELGDSALYLCASRLGTSGRPTYNEQFFGPGTRLTVL.

This rearrangement joins TRBV18 to TRBJ2-7; 13 bases match TRBD2. The CDR3 sequence is 15 residues long. Germline CDR1 and CDR2: KGHSH and LQKENI. Germline trimming cut 3 bases from V and 4 bases from J; bases unmatched to any gene: 3. This CDR3 is CASSPGTSGTYEQYF. The CDR3 DNA reads as TGTGCCAGCTCACCTGGGACTAGCGGGACTTACGAGCAGTACTTC.

This clone is a singleton in its sample. This chain links TRBV7-9 with TRBJ2-3; 16 bases are a match to TRBD2. Trimming at V came to 5 bases and at J to 0 bases, leaving 8 bases not matched to a gene. The V gene's germline CDR1 is SEHNR and CDR2 FQNEAQ (reference sequence). The length of the CDR3 is 19 residues. The CDR3 sequence: CASSPGTSGGAGSTDTQYF. The CDR3 bases are TGTGCCAGCAGCCCTGGGACTAGCGGGGGGGCAGGGAGCACAGATACGCAGTATTTT.

Concerning this clone: Distinct nucleotide sequences in the sample also encode this CDR3. This chain connects TRBV9 to TRBJ2-2; TRBD2 is a possible D gene (7 bases). Germline V CDR1 and CDR2: SGDLS, YYNGEE. The V gene lost 7 bases and the J gene lost 6 bases, with 22 bases spanning the gap. This CDR3 has 16 residues. This CDR3 reads CASGNPTGGLPGELFF. In DNA, the CDR3 is TGTGCCAGCGGGAACCCGACGGGGGGCTTGCCCGGGGAGCTGTTTTTT.

The genes are TRBV9 and TRBJ2-5; 11 nucleotides agree with TRBD2. The J segment lost 5 bases and the V segment lost 4 bases, leaving 16 bases of the junction unmatched. There are 18 residues in the CDR3. Per the germline V gene, CDR1 is SGDLS and CDR2 is YYNGEE. In nucleotides, the CDR3 is TGTGCCAGCAGCCGGGCGCCTAGCGGGAGGAACGGTCGGGAGACCCAGTACTTC. It translates to CASSRAPSGRNGRETQYF. Drawing the rest from reference TRBV9 and TRBJ2-5, the complete variable domain is DSGVTQTPKHLITATGQRVTLRCSPRSGDLSVYWYQQSLDQGLQFLIQYYNGEERAKGNILERFSAQQFPDLHSELNLSSLELGDSALYFCASSRAPSGRNGRETQYFGPGTRLLVL.

The gene calls are TRBV5-4 and TRBJ2-7, with D unresolved. The CDR3 runs to 15 residues. Trimming shortened V by 1 base and J by 2 bases, and 13 bases separated the two germline ends. Germline CDR1 and CDR2: SGHNT and YYREEE (reference sequence). CDR3 region: CASSLSTNAAYEQYF. As DNA, the CDR3 is TGTGCCAGCAGCTTGTCGACCAACGCAGCCTACGAGCAGTACTTC. Complete variable domain (other parts from reference TRBV5-4 and TRBJ2-7): ETGVTQSPTHLIKTRGQQVTLRCSSQSGHNTVSWYQQALGQGPQFIFQYYREEENGRGNFPPRFSGLQFPNYSSELNVNALELDDSALYLCASSLSTNAAYEQYFGPGTRLTVT.

The genes are TRBV10-2 and TRBJ2-2, with 9 bases identical to TRBD2. The germline V gene encodes CDR1 WSHSY and CDR2 SAAADI. CDR3 length: 16 amino acids. The junction had 6 bases not matched to a gene; V was cut back by 4 bases and J by 3 bases. The CDR3 region has the DNA TGCGCCAGCAGTGGGGGTAGCGGGAGTTACACCGGGGAGCTGTTTTTT. This sequence encodes CASSGGSGSYTGELFF.

The V and J genes are TRBV6-5 and TRBJ2-1; 14 nucleotides agree with TRBD2. The CDR3 totals 14 residues. Germline V gene data show CDR1 as MNHEY and CDR2 as SVGAGI. The ends lost 4 bases at V and 12 bases at J; junction bases unmatched: 5. CDR3 region: CASSWGLAGEGQFF. The CDR3 DNA reads TGTGCCAGCAGTTGGGGACTAGCGGGAGAGGGGCAGTTCTTC.